The present entry profiles one TCR beta chain with its context. The repertoire was sequenced with immunoSEQ multiplex PCR; TCRdb's copy has only in-frame clones and lacks some. The sample has 70,000 or so clones, about 85% seen once; the top ten hold approximately 35%. The data were taken from a study of blood T cell repertoires in COVID-19. Study in general: The origin of the acute and convalescent COVID-19 samples was the United States, Italy and Spain. In each case, the material was cDNA or gDNA derived from T cells, B-cell-depleted T cells, or PBMCs.

The CDR3 sequence is 15 residues long. V lost 5 bases and J lost 6; bases outside the gene matches: 9. Germline V gives CDR1 SGHVS, CDR2 FQNEAQ. Sequencing input: peripheral blood. The J gene is TRBJ1-2, the V gene TRBV7-8, with 10 bases fitting TRBD1. This TCR came from a woman aged 80 or older with active or convalescent COVID-19. CDR3 in DNA: TGTGCCAGCAGCCGGGGATCTGGGACAGGGGATGGCTACACCTTC. This sequence encodes CASSRGSGTGDGYTF.